This T cell receptor (beta chain) was obtained from a study of identical twins. General study findings and limits: Invariant T cells like MAIT and iNKT could partly confound the zero-insertion analyses. Models came in too low on out-of-frame TCR alpha sharing in monozygotic twins.

At least ten counts were recorded for this clonotype. Antigen specificity is unknown. V was clipped by 5 bases and J by 2 bases; unmatched bases: 7. Looked up from germline, CDR1 is SGHTA and CDR2 is FQGNSA. The CDR3 totals 15 residues. Every donor was a healthy Caucasian. MiXCR was run by TCRdb on the 5' RACE reads, yielding one entry per CDR3 protein. This table holds 700,000 to 950,000 distinct CDR3 sequences, 12% found once. The data also belong to a second study, concerning yellow fever vaccine responses in identical twins. That study reports: It has been reported that, in twins, the vaccine T cell response seemed partly convergent and partly personalized.

This chain uses TRBV7-2 with TRBJ2-3; 7 bases line up with TRBD2. This receptor was identified in a woman aged 18-29 years in good health. Sequencing was performed on PBMCs. The CDR3 is CASSIRAGPTDTQYF. CDR3 in DNA: TGTGCCAGCAGCATCAGAGCGGGACCCACAGATACGCAGTATTTT.